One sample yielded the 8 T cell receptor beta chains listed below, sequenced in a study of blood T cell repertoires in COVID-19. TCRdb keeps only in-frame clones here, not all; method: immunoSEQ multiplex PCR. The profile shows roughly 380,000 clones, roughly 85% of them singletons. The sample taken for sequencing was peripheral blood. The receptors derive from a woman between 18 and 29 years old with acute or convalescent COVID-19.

CDR3 DNA sequence: TGTGCCTGGGACTCCTACAGGGGTGGGGCCAACGTCCTGACTTTC. Its protein product is CAWDSYRGGANVLTF. The chain is built from TRBV30 and TRBJ2-6, with 7 bases matching TRBD1. Germline-derived CDR1 and CDR2 are GTSNPN and SVGIG (reference sequence). The CDR3 consists of 15 residues. The junction had 7 bases not matched to a gene; V was cut back by 5 bases and J by 3 bases.

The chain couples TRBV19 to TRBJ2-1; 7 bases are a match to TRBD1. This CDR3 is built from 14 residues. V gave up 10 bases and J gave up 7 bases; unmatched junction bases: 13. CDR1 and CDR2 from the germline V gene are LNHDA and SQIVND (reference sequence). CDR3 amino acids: CATQALRGINEQFF. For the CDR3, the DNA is TGTGCCACCCAAGCTCTCAGGGGGATTAATGAGCAGTTCTTC.

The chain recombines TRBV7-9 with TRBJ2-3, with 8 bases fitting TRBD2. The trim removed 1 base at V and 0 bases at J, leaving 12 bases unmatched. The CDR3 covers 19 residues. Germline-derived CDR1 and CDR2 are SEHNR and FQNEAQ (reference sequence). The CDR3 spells CASSLGLLSGGLSTDTQYF. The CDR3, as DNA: TGTGCCAGCAGCTTAGGGCTGCTCAGCGGGGGCCTGAGCACAGATACGCAGTATTTT.

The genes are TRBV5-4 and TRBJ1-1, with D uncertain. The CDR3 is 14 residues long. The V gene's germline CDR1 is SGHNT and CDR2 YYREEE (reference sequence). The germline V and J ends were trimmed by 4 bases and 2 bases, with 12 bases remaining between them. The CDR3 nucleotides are TGTGCCAGCAGCCTTAGAAATTCTAACACTGAAGCTTTCTTT. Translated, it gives CASSLRNSNTEAFF.

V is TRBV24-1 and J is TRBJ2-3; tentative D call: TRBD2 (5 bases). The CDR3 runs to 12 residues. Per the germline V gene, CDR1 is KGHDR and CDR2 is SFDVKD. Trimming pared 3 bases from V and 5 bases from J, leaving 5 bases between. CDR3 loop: CATSDGRDTQYF. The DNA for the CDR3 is TGTGCCACCAGTGATGGGAGAGATACGCAGTATTTT.

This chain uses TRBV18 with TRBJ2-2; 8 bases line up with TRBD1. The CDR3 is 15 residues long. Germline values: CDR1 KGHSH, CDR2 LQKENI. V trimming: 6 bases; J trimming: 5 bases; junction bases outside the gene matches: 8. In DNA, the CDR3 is TGTGCCAGCTCGAAACAGGGGGGATCTACCGGGGAGCTGTTTTTT. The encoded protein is CASSKQGGSTGELFF.

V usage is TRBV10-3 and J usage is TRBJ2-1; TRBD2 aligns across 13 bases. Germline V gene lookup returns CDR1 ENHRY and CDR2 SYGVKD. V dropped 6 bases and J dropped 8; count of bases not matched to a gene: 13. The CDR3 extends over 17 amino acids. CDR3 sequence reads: CAIRGTSGIPPTHEQFF. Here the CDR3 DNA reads TGTGCCATCAGGGGGACTAGCGGGATCCCCCCTACTCATGAGCAGTTCTTC.

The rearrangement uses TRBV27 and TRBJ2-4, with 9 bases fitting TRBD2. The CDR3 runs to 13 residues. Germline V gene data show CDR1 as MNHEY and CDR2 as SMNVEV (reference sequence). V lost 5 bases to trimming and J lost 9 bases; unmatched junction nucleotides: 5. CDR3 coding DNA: TGTGCCAGCAGTCCCGGGACTAGCCGCATTCAGTACTTC. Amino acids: CASSPGTSRIQYF.